Each of the 27 T cell receptor beta chains below was sequenced from the same sample in a study of persistence of HIV-infected CD4 T cells. Stimulation used 10 ug/mL lysate from CMV-infected fibroblasts. CD40L/CD69 double-negative CD45RO-high memory CD4+ T cells were collected. These receptors are not linked to any known antigen. Sequencing used immunoSEQ version 4 in survey mode. Generated by immunoSEQ multiplex PCR, the TCRdb table keeps only in-frame clones and is missing some. Of 37,000 or so clones in the sample, 65% to 85% are singletons; the top ten hold approximately 1.5%. Sample: CD4+ T cells sorted from PBMCs after roughly 18-hour stimulation, taken from a patient who received antiretroviral therapy. Every receptor here comes from an adult man with HIV who was CMV-seropositive.

This sequence joins TRBV19 and TRBJ2-7, with TRBD1 identical over 12 bases. Per germline, CDR1 LNHDA and CDR2 SQIVND (reference sequence). J was trimmed by 3 bases and V by 5 bases; bases with no gene match: 5. This CDR3 contains 15 residues. In DNA, the CDR3 is TGTGCCAGTAGTCGGGGACAGGGGGCAGTCTACGAGCAGTACTTC. Its protein is CASSRGQGAVYEQYF.

The V call is TRBV2, the J call TRBJ2-7; the match to TRBD1 covers 8 bases. Germline values: CDR1 SNHLY, CDR2 FYNNEI. The CDR3 covers 14 residues. Unmatched junction bases numbered 6, after V lost 7 bases and J lost 1 base. The CDR3 sequence: CASNWDRPSYEQYF. DNA of the CDR3: TGTGCCAGCAATTGGGACAGGCCTTCCTACGAGCAGTACTTC.

The chain is built from TRBV7-2 and TRBJ2-1; 10 bases align to TRBD2. The CDR3 is 15 amino acids. CDR1 and CDR2 from the germline V gene are SGHTA and FQGNSA. The junction had 3 bases not matched to a gene; V was cut back by 4 bases and J by 3 bases. For the CDR3, the DNA is TGTGCCAGCAGCTATGAGCGGGGGGGCTACAATGAGCAGTTCTTC. Translation: CASSYERGGYNEQFF.

This chain joins TRBV5-6 and TRBJ2-1; 7 nucleotides line up with TRBD2. Germline loops: CDR1 SGHDT, CDR2 YYEEEE. CDR3 length: 13 amino acids. The ends lost 5 bases at V and 7 bases at J; junction bases unmatched: 6. The CDR3 sequence: CASSSPGGNEQFF. The CDR3 nucleotides are TGTGCCAGCAGTTCGCCGGGGGGTAATGAGCAGTTCTTC.

The V and J genes are TRBV6-5 and TRBJ2-1; tentatively, D is TRBD2 (7 bases). The ends were cut back, 10 bases at V and 12 bases at J, with 19 bases in the middle. Germline V gene lookup returns CDR1 MNHEY and CDR2 SVGAGI. The CDR3 length is 12 residues. The CDR3 loop reads CATLPTGRGQFF. CDR3 coding DNA: TGTGCCACGCTACCAACAGGGAGGGGGCAGTTCTTC.

The genes are TRBV7-9 and TRBJ1-2; D is unclear. This CDR3 is 14 amino acids long. Germline loops: CDR1 SEHNR, CDR2 FQNEAQ (reference sequence). Trimming stripped 0 bases from V and 4 bases from J, with 9 bases between. CDR3 sequence (DNA): TGTGCCAGCAGCTTAGCGGCCGGGAGCTATGGCTACACCTTC. Protein: CASSLAAGSYGYTF.

This chain links TRBV7-9 with TRBJ2-7; D is undetermined. There are 14 residues in the CDR3. The V and J ends lost 1 base and 2 bases respectively, with 9 bases between them. Germline lookup yields CDR1 SEHNR and CDR2 FQNEAQ (reference sequence). CDR3 bases: TGTGCCAGCAGCTTAGGCTCCCTTCCCTACGAGCAGTACTTC. Its translation is CASSLGSLPYEQYF.

CDR3 residues: CASSTARGEKLFF. DNA of the CDR3: TGTGCCAGCAGCACCGCGCGGGGTGAAAAACTGTTTTTT. The chain has TRBV13 and TRBJ1-4, with unresolved D. V shed 5 bases and J shed 7 bases, with 11 bases lying between them. Per the germline V gene, CDR1 is PRHDT and CDR2 is FYEKMQ (reference sequence). The CDR3 covers 13 residues.

This chain uses TRBV5-6 with TRBJ2-7; D perhaps matches TRBD2 (6 bases). Germline-derived CDR1 and CDR2 are SGHDT and YYEEEE. Trimming removed 4 bases at V and 5 bases at J, with 19 bases between. The CDR3 has 15 amino acids. The CDR3: CASSPAEGRTHEQYF. DNA for the CDR3: TGTGCCAGCAGCCCGGCGGAGGGTCGGACCCACGAGCAGTACTTC.

This clone was detected once. This rearrangement joins TRBV9 to TRBJ1-3, with D tentatively TRBD1 (5 bases). The germline gives CDR1 SGDLS, CDR2 YYNGEE. Trimming left V 2 bases short and J 4 bases short, with 16 bases between. The CDR3 consists of 16 residues. The DNA for the CDR3 is TGTGCCAGCAGCGTCGGGACGGCTGATGCCGGAAACACCATATATTTT. Amino acid sequence: CASSVGTADAGNTIYF.

The chain recombines TRBV6-5 with TRBJ2-7; D is undetermined. Germline CDR1 and CDR2: MNHEY and SVGAGI. Trimming took 0 bases from V and 2 from J, leaving 5 bases between them. The CDR3 is 13 amino acids. The CDR3 nucleotides read TGTGCCAGCAGTTACTCTGAAGCCTACGAGCAGTACTTC. Protein product: CASSYSEAYEQYF.

The chain employs TRBV6-5 and TRBJ1-6; a possible D gene is TRBD1 (6 bases). The ends were cut back, 0 bases at V and 10 bases at J, with 13 bases in the middle. CDR3 size: 15 residues. Germline CDR1 MNHEY, CDR2 SVGAGI. CDR3 sequence: CASSYSGADESPLHF. CDR3 in DNA: TGTGCCAGCAGTTACTCGGGGGCCGACGAGTCACCCCTCCACTTT.

This chain links TRBV7-9 with TRBJ2-6; D possibly corresponds to TRBD1 (5 bases). CDR1 is SEHNR and CDR2 is FQNEAQ in the germline V gene (reference sequence). This CDR3 comprises 17 residues. Trimming shortened V by 5 bases and J by 0 bases, and 14 bases separated the two germline ends. In nucleotides, the CDR3 is TGTGCCAGCAGCCCTTCCAGGGCCTACTCTGGGGCCAACGTCCTGACTTTC. This encodes CASSPSRAYSGANVLTF.

The genes are TRBV5-1 and TRBJ2-1; 9 bases fit TRBD1. Trimming took 3 bases from V and 5 from J; bases not matched to a gene: 9. This CDR3 region has 16 residues. Looked up from germline, CDR1 is SGHRS and CDR2 is YFSETQ. The CDR3 spells CASSSMTGQGNNEQFF. CDR3 bases: TGCGCCAGCAGCTCAATGACGGGACAGGGTAACAATGAGCAGTTCTTC. Full variable domain (missing parts from reference TRBV5-1 and TRBJ2-1): KAGVTQTPRYLIKTRGQQVTLSCSPISGHRSVSWYQQTPGQGLQFLFEYFSETQRNKGNFPGRFSGRQFSNSRSEMNVSTLELGDSALYLCASSSMTGQGNNEQFFGPGTRLTVL.

The V call is TRBV7-6, the J call TRBJ2-1; D perhaps matches TRBD1 (6 bases). Germline V CDR1 and CDR2: SGHVS, FNYEAQ. The CDR3 has 15 amino acids. V was shortened by 2 bases and J by 3 bases, with 11 bases between the two germline ends. The CDR3 nucleotides read TGTGCCAGCAGCTTATTAGAGACAGGCTACAATGAGCAGTTCTTC. Protein: CASSLLETGYNEQFF.

The V gene is TRBV27, the J gene TRBJ2-5; TRBD2 might be the D (7 bases). Trimming took 10 bases from V and 4 from J, leaving 25 bases between them. Germline CDR1 MNHEY, CDR2 SMNVEV (reference sequence). This CDR3 region has 16 residues. CDR3 amino acids: CATNRGGGGIVETQYF. The CDR3 nucleotides read TGTGCCACCAACAGAGGGGGAGGGGGTATCGTAGAGACCCAGTACTTC.

The chain combines TRBV7-8 with TRBJ2-1, with D unclear. The CDR3 has 11 residues. Trimming stripped 4 bases from V and 9 bases from J, with 7 bases between. The V gene's germline CDR1 is SGHVS and CDR2 FQNEAQ. The CDR3 region is CASSSRVEQFF. In DNA, the CDR3 is TGTGCCAGCAGCTCCCGGGTTGAGCAGTTCTTC.

The V gene is TRBV27, the J gene TRBJ1-2; TRBD1 aligns across 9 bases. This CDR3 has 14 residues. Trimming cost V 4 bases and J 7 bases; bases outside gene matches: 7. Germline V gene data show CDR1 as MNHEY and CDR2 as SMNVEV (reference sequence). CDR3 loop: CASSSPGDRAGYTF. The CDR3 region has the DNA TGTGCCAGCAGTTCCCCGGGGGACAGGGCTGGCTACACCTTC.

The chain employs TRBV5-1 and TRBJ2-7, with D perhaps matching TRBD1 (8 bases). This CDR3 spans 13 amino acids. The V end was cut by 4 bases, the J end by 6 bases, with 14 bases between. Germline V gene lookup returns CDR1 SGHRS and CDR2 YFSETQ. The CDR3 DNA reads TGCGCCAGCAGCCCACAGGGGGGGGGCGAGCAGTACTTC. Translation: CASSPQGGGEQYF.

V and J are TRBV7-6 and TRBJ1-5; D gene uncertain. The germline V gene has CDR1 SGHVS and CDR2 FNYEAQ. The ends were cut back, 1 base at V and 9 bases at J, with 7 bases in the middle. The CDR3 covers 12 residues. CDR3 in DNA: TGTGCCAGCAGCTTAGGCATGGGGCCCCAGCATTTT. Amino acid sequence: CASSLGMGPQHF.

The V call is TRBV10-3, the J call TRBJ2-7, with 11 positions matching TRBD2. V lost 10 bases, J lost 1 base, and 6 bases stayed unmatched. Germline-derived CDR1 and CDR2 are ENHRY and SYGVKD. This CDR3 region has 14 residues. The CDR3 loop is CATLGTSGSYEQYF. The CDR3 bases are TGTGCCACCCTAGGGACTAGCGGATCCTACGAGCAGTACTTC.

The chain links TRBV19 to TRBJ2-2, with TRBD1 identical over 8 bases. This CDR3 is built from 16 residues. Germline V lookup: CDR1 LNHDA, CDR2 SQIVND (reference sequence). With 7 bases clipped from V and 7 bases from J, the junction kept 14 bases outside the gene matches. CDR3 loop: CASTTTWTGSYGELFF. The CDR3 nucleotides read TGTGCCAGTACCACCACTTGGACAGGGTCATACGGGGAGCTGTTTTTT. The entire variable domain, with the rest obtained from reference TRBV19 and TRBJ2-2, is as follows: DGGITQSPKYLFRKEGQNVTLSCEQNLNHDAMYWYRQDPGQGLRLIYYSQIVNDFQKGDIAEGYSVSREKKESFPLTVTSAQKNPTAFYLCASTTTWTGSYGELFFGEGSRLTVL.

The CDR3 nucleotides are TGTGCCAGCATAAGAACGGAGAGCCAAGAGACCCAGTACTTC. It yields the protein CASIRTESQETQYF. The chain recombines TRBV2 with TRBJ2-5; D uncertain. The germline gives CDR1 SNHLY, CDR2 FYNNEI. V lost 7 bases to trimming and J lost 1 base, with 13 bases between them. The CDR3 loop spans 14 amino acids.

This clone showed up just once. The chain links TRBV7-9 to TRBJ2-3, with D unresolved. The V gene lost 4 bases and the J gene lost 2 bases, with 13 bases spanning the gap. The germline V gene encodes CDR1 SEHNR and CDR2 FQNEAQ (reference sequence). CDR3 size: 15 residues. CDR3 in amino acids: CASSSLEDYTDTQYF. CDR3 DNA: TGTGCCAGCAGCTCCCTAGAGGATTACACAGATACGCAGTATTTT.

This rearrangement joins TRBV6-5 to TRBJ2-3, with 9 bases fitting TRBD1. The V gene end was trimmed by 6 bases and the J gene end by 5 bases; junction bases not matched to a gene: 6. The CDR3 has 14 residues. Germline assignment: CDR1 MNHEY and CDR2 SVGAGI. CDR3 in amino acids: CASRDTGGRDTQYF. DNA for the CDR3: TGTGCCAGCAGGGACACAGGGGGCAGAGATACGCAGTATTTT.

The V and J genes are TRBV28 and TRBJ1-5; no clear D. V lost 6 bases to trimming and J lost 5 bases, with 14 bases between them. The CDR3 is 14 amino acids. Germline values: CDR1 MDHEN, CDR2 SYDVKM. The CDR3 sequence is CASSRPGGHQPQHF. The CDR3 bases are TGTGCCAGCAGCCGACCTGGAGGCCATCAGCCCCAGCATTTT.

V gene TRBV5-1 combines with J gene TRBJ2-2; tentative D call: TRBD2 (7 bases). CDR1 and CDR2 from the germline V gene are SGHRS and YFSETQ. The CDR3 length is 14 residues. Trimming left V 8 bases short and J 5 bases short, with 16 bases between. This CDR3 is CASRGGQATGELFF. CDR3 DNA: TGCGCCAGTAGGGGGGGGCAGGCGACCGGGGAGCTGTTTTTT.